The rows below give T cell receptor beta chains drawn from one sample of a study of GPR56 and killer-like receptors on CD4 memory cells. TCRdb reanalyzed the reads, giving one entry per CDR3 protein sequence and no DNA. The repertoire table contains around 2,000 distinct CDR3 sequences. Sequences were obtained from memory CD4+ T cells from blood. Receptors were obtained from a human donor in good health. CDR3s include the opening cysteine and the closing phenylalanine or tryptophan. The order of the fields is CDR3 protein, clone size, J gene, V gene. A clone size is listed for some rows: how often the clone was seen (once, few, many), or a class if it is expanded.

cdr3_aa: CATSRDWETQYF
clone_size: medium-sized
j_call: TRBJ2-5
v_call: TRBV15

cdr3_aa: CASSEAEHEQYF
clone_size: NA
j_call: TRBJ2-7
v_call: TRBV2

cdr3_aa: CAWGDNFSGNTIYF
clone_size: NA
j_call: TRBJ1-3
v_call: TRBV7-9

cdr3_aa: CANKDRAIDDAFF
clone_size: large
j_call: TRBJ1-1
v_call: TRBV10-3

cdr3_aa: CASSLSGGARDTQYF
clone_size: medium-sized
j_call: TRBJ2-3
v_call: TRBV6-5

cdr3_aa: CASSLNAGGTDTQYF
clone_size: medium-sized
j_call: TRBJ2-3
v_call: TRBV7-2

cdr3_aa: CASSQENGGDEKLFF
clone_size: NA
j_call: TRBJ1-4
v_call: TRBV4-1

cdr3_aa: CASSPGGSSTDTQYF
clone_size: medium-sized
j_call: TRBJ2-3
v_call: TRBV12-3/TRBV12-4

cdr3_aa: CASSYSMGTAEAFF
clone_size: NA
j_call: TRBJ1-1
v_call: TRBV6-5

cdr3_aa: CASSWTLAGGGGTDTQYF
clone_size: medium-sized
j_call: TRBJ2-3
v_call: TRBV12-3/TRBV12-4

cdr3_aa: CASSASKGRNQPQHF
clone_size: NA
j_call: TRBJ1-5
v_call: TRBV12-3/TRBV12-4

cdr3_aa: CASTLGLAGGMYQETQYF
clone_size: NA
j_call: TRBJ2-5
v_call: TRBV12-3/TRBV12-4

cdr3_aa: CASSWRVSQYF
clone_size: medium-sized
j_call: TRBJ2-3
v_call: TRBV6-2/TRBV6-3

cdr3_aa: CASSFGLAGGDTQYF
clone_size: NA
j_call: TRBJ2-3
v_call: TRBV5-4

cdr3_aa: CASSLRRASYEQYF
clone_size: medium-sized
j_call: TRBJ2-7
v_call: TRBV5-4

cdr3_aa: CASSEASTVEPLHF
clone_size: NA
j_call: TRBJ1-6
v_call: TRBV2

cdr3_aa: CASSEALGVGTDTQYF
clone_size: large
j_call: TRBJ2-3
v_call: TRBV6-1

cdr3_aa: CASSPDSFRDTQYF
clone_size: medium-sized
j_call: TRBJ2-3
v_call: TRBV18

cdr3_aa: CASSLSGVTYREKLFF
clone_size: medium-sized
j_call: TRBJ1-4
v_call: TRBV27

cdr3_aa: CAWGAGGETQYF
clone_size: NA
j_call: TRBJ2-5
v_call: TRBV30

cdr3_aa: CSVEGRTGSTEAFF
clone_size: medium-sized
j_call: TRBJ1-1
v_call: TRBV29-1

cdr3_aa: CASSPLRSGGGTYNEQFF
clone_size: NA
j_call: TRBJ2-1
v_call: TRBV7-2

cdr3_aa: CASSPLGGGAPSYEQYF
clone_size: NA
j_call: TRBJ2-7
v_call: TRBV7-2

cdr3_aa: CSVQIDSYGYTF
clone_size: medium-sized
j_call: TRBJ1-2
v_call: TRBV29-1

cdr3_aa: CASSSELDRVDGYTF
clone_size: medium-sized
j_call: TRBJ1-2
v_call: TRBV5-6

cdr3_aa: CASSGLAGPSTDTQYF
clone_size: NA
j_call: TRBJ2-3
v_call: TRBV19

cdr3_aa: CASSSHTGLAGSSYEQYF
clone_size: NA
j_call: TRBJ2-7
v_call: TRBV6-5

cdr3_aa: CSVESAGGRGYTF
clone_size: medium-sized
j_call: TRBJ1-2
v_call: TRBV29-1

cdr3_aa: CASSTAGGNEQFF
clone_size: NA
j_call: TRBJ2-1
v_call: TRBV19

cdr3_aa: CASSPRRSSGGSDTQYF
clone_size: NA
j_call: TRBJ2-3
v_call: TRBV5-1

cdr3_aa: CSVDRGQETQYF
clone_size: medium-sized
j_call: TRBJ2-5
v_call: TRBV29-1

cdr3_aa: CASSVGTGGAGELFF
clone_size: medium-sized
j_call: TRBJ2-2
v_call: TRBV9

cdr3_aa: CASSARTAGYEQYF
clone_size: medium-sized
j_call: TRBJ2-7
v_call: TRBV6-6

cdr3_aa: CASSYSTANEQFF
clone_size: large
j_call: TRBJ2-1
v_call: TRBV6-5

cdr3_aa: CASSLAKFGTGVYSNQPQHF
clone_size: NA
j_call: TRBJ1-5
v_call: TRBV7-2

cdr3_aa: CASRTGGSTDTQYF
clone_size: large
j_call: TRBJ2-3
v_call: TRBV6-5

cdr3_aa: CASSYSNTILGFFGYTF
clone_size: large
j_call: TRBJ1-2
v_call: TRBV6-2/TRBV6-3

cdr3_aa: CASSKRRDSSNYGYTF
clone_size: large
j_call: TRBJ1-2
v_call: TRBV6-2/TRBV6-3

cdr3_aa: CASSGASPDTQYF
clone_size: NA
j_call: TRBJ2-3
v_call: TRBV9

cdr3_aa: CASSLVTGMNTEAFF
clone_size: large
j_call: TRBJ1-1
v_call: TRBV10-2

cdr3_aa: CASSYLGANNYGYTF
clone_size: large
j_call: TRBJ1-2
v_call: TRBV6-6

cdr3_aa: CASSFRTASYEQYF
clone_size: NA
j_call: TRBJ2-7
v_call: TRBV6-5

cdr3_aa: CAISDSQGASNQPQHF
clone_size: large
j_call: TRBJ1-5
v_call: TRBV10-3

cdr3_aa: CASSPPVGNEQYF
clone_size: medium-sized
j_call: TRBJ2-7
v_call: TRBV18

cdr3_aa: CASRSGGAGETQYF
clone_size: medium-sized
j_call: TRBJ2-5
v_call: TRBV19

cdr3_aa: CASSVTGMGNQPQHF
clone_size: medium-sized
j_call: TRBJ1-5
v_call: TRBV10-2

cdr3_aa: CASRPGRWHEQYF
clone_size: NA
j_call: TRBJ2-7
v_call: TRBV5-4

cdr3_aa: CASSLGAGQFF
clone_size: NA
j_call: TRBJ2-1
v_call: TRBV5-5

cdr3_aa: CASIQGGIGYEQYF
clone_size: NA
j_call: TRBJ2-7
v_call: TRBV2

cdr3_aa: CSVRTGTGNQPQHF
clone_size: medium-sized
j_call: TRBJ1-5
v_call: TRBV29-1

cdr3_aa: CAIRTTEEAFF
clone_size: medium-sized
j_call: TRBJ1-1
v_call: TRBV10-3

cdr3_aa: CASSLSSSGGETQYF
clone_size: medium-sized
j_call: TRBJ2-5
v_call: TRBV7-9

cdr3_aa: CASSLFTGTGGNLRTEAFF
clone_size: medium-sized
j_call: TRBJ1-1
v_call: TRBV12-3/TRBV12-4

cdr3_aa: CAISEGKWTEAFF
clone_size: large
j_call: TRBJ1-1
v_call: TRBV10-3

cdr3_aa: CASSVDVSRAYEQYF
clone_size: medium-sized
j_call: TRBJ2-7
v_call: TRBV9

cdr3_aa: CSARAPSGRETQYF
clone_size: NA
j_call: TRBJ2-5
v_call: TRBV20-1

cdr3_aa: CAIRATGDQPQHF
clone_size: medium-sized
j_call: TRBJ1-5
v_call: TRBV10-3

cdr3_aa: CASSRDGPSGANVLTF
clone_size: NA
j_call: TRBJ2-6
v_call: TRBV2

cdr3_aa: CSARVGAKYGYTF
clone_size: NA
j_call: TRBJ1-2
v_call: TRBV20-1

cdr3_aa: CASRGLRSYSGNTIYF
clone_size: NA
j_call: TRBJ1-3
v_call: TRBV12-3/TRBV12-4